This entry lists 5 T cell receptor beta chains sequenced from one sample in a study of cytomegalovirus exposure and HLA in healthy donors. Amplification used 60 Vbeta primers and 13 Jbeta primers. Method: immunoSEQ multiplex PCR; TCRdb's copy keeps in-frame clones and lacks some. The sample includes 200,000 or so clones, approximately 81% seen only once; the top ten take about 1.9%. Material: PBMCs. These receptor sequences come from a woman in her late teens or twenties in good health and CMV-seropositive.

V and J are TRBV5-6 and TRBJ2-1, with D tentatively TRBD2 (6 bases). The CDR3 totals 16 residues. V was pared by 2 bases and J by 2 bases, with 14 bases between. Per germline, CDR1 SGHDT and CDR2 YYEEEE. CDR3 in amino acids: CASSLTSGRTYNEQFF. For the CDR3, the DNA is TGTGCCAGCAGCTTAACAAGCGGGCGCACCTACAATGAGCAGTTCTTC. Looking up the rest from reference TRBV5-6 and TRBJ2-1 gives the full variable domain: DAGVTQSPTHLIKTRGQQVTLRCSPKSGHDTVSWYQQALGQGPQFIFQYYEEEERQRGNFPDRFSGHQFPNYSSELNVNALLLGDSALYLCASSLTSGRTYNEQFFGPGTRLTVL.

This clone appeared a few times. The J gene is TRBJ1-1, the V gene TRBV19; 7 bases match TRBD1. The CDR3 sequence is 13 residues long. Trimming took 7 bases from V and 5 from J; bases not matched to a gene: 7. CDR1 LNHDA and CDR2 SQIVND come from the germline V gene (reference sequence). This chain's CDR3 is CASMMDRRTEAFF. In nucleotides, the CDR3 is TGTGCCAGTATGATGGACAGGCGGACTGAAGCTTTCTTT. The full variable domain, in which reference TRBV19 and TRBJ1-1 provide the parts outside the CDR3, is DGGITQSPKYLFRKEGQNVTLSCEQNLNHDAMYWYRQDPGQGLRLIYYSQIVNDFQKGDIAEGYSVSREKKESFPLTVTSAQKNPTAFYLCASMMDRRTEAFFGQGTRLTVV.

The chain has TRBV19 and TRBJ1-2; D not resolved. The CDR3 spans 12 residues. Trimming pared 4 bases from V and 8 bases from J, leaving 11 bases between. The germline V gene encodes CDR1 LNHDA and CDR2 SQIVND (reference sequence). The CDR3, as DNA: TGTGCCAGTAGTACACACAATACCGGCTACACCTTC. Protein sequence: CASSTHNTGYTF. Using reference TRBV19 and TRBJ1-2 for the parts outside the CDR3, the full variable domain is DGGITQSPKYLFRKEGQNVTLSCEQNLNHDAMYWYRQDPGQGLRLIYYSQIVNDFQKGDIAEGYSVSREKKESFPLTVTSAQKNPTAFYLCASSTHNTGYTFGSGTRLTVV.

The V call is TRBV29-1, the J call TRBJ2-1, with TRBD2 matching over 7 bases. Trimming took 8 bases from V and 7 from J; bases not matched to a gene: 14. Germline V gene sequence: CDR1 SQVTM, CDR2 ANQGSEA. The CDR3 runs 14 residues. The CDR3: CSFWRGGSRNEQFF. The CDR3 region has the DNA TGCAGCTTCTGGCGCGGGGGATCTAGGAATGAGCAGTTCTTC.

This clone is a singleton in its sample. V and J are TRBV9 and TRBJ2-1; 12 positions agree with TRBD2. J was trimmed by 3 bases and V by 4 bases; bases with no gene match: 5. The germline V gene has CDR1 SGDLS and CDR2 YYNGEE. This CDR3 contains 16 residues. Written as DNA, the CDR3 is TGTGCCAGCAGCTCTAGCGGGGGGGCCGGCTACAATGAGCAGTTCTTC. It specifies CASSSSGGAGYNEQFF. The variable domain in full, with the rest retrieved from reference TRBV9 and TRBJ2-1, is DSGVTQTPKHLITATGQRVTLRCSPRSGDLSVYWYQQSLDQGLQFLIQYYNGEERAKGNILERFSAQQFPDLHSELNLSSLELGDSALYFCASSSSGGAGYNEQFFGPGTRLTVL.